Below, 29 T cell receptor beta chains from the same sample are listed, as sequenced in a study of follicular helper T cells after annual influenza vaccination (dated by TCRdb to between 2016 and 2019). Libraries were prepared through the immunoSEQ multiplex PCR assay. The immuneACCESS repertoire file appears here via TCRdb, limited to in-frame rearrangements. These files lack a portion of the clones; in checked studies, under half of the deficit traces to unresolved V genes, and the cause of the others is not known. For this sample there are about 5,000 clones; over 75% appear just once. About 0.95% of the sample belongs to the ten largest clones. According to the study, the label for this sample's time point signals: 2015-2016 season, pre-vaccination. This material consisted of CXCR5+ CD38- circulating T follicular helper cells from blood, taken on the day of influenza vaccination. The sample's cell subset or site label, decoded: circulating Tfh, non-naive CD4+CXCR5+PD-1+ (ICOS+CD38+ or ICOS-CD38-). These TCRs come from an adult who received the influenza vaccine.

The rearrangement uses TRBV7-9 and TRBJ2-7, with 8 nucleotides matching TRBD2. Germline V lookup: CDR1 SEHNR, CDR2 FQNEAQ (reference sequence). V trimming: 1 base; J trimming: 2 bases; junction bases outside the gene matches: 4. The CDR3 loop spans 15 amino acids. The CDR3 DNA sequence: TGTGCCAGCAGCTTAGGGGGAGCGGGAGCCTACGAGCAGTACTTC. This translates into CASSLGGAGAYEQYF. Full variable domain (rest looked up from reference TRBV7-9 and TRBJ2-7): DTGVSQNPRHKITKRGQNVTFRCDPISEHNRLYWYRQTLGQGPEFLTYFQNEAQLEKSRLLSDRFSAERPKGSFSTLEIQRTEQGDSAMYLCASSLGGAGAYEQYFGPGTRLTVT.

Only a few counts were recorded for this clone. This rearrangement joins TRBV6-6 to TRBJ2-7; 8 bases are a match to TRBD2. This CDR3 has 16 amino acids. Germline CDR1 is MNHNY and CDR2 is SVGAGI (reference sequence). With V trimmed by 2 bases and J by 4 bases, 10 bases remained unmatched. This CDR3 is CASSYRQRGLRYEQYF. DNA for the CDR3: TGTGCCAGCAGTTACCGGCAGCGGGGGCTCCGGTACGAGCAGTACTTC.

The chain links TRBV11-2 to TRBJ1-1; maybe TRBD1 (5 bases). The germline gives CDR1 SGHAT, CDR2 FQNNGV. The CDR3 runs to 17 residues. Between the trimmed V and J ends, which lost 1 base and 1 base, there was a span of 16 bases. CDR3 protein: CASSLGPGIGRNTEAFF. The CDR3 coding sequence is TGTGCCAGCAGCTTAGGTCCAGGGATCGGTAGGAACACTGAAGCTTTCTTT.

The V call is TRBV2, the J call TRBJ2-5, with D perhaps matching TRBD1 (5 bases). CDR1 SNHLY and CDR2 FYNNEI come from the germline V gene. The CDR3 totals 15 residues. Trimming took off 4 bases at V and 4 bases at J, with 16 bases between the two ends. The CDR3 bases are TGTGCCAGCAGTGCCGTAGGGGCGCAGGGAGAGACCCAGTACTTC. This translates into CASSAVGAQGETQYF.

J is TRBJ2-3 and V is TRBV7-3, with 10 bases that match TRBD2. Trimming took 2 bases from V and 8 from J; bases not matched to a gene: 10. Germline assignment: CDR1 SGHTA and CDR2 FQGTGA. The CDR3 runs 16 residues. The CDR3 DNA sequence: TGTGCCAGCAGCTTATTCATACTAGCGGGGTGGATTACGCAGTATTTT. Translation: CASSLFILAGWITQYF.

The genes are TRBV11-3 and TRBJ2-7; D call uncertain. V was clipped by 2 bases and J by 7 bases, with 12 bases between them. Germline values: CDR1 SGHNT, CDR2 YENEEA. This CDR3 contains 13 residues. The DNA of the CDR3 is TGTGCCAGCAGCTTATCACCCCTCCGGGAGCAGTACTTC. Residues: CASSLSPLREQYF.

CDR3 DNA sequence: TGTGCTAGTGGTTTGGGTCAAGTGGGAGGAGGAGAGACCCAGTACTTC. This gives the protein CASGLGQVGGGETQYF. The genes are TRBV12-5 and TRBJ2-5, with D perhaps matching TRBD2 (6 bases). From germline, CDR1 is LGHNT and CDR2 FRNRAP. The CDR3 consists of 16 residues. Trimming took off 1 base at V and 4 bases at J, with 16 bases between the two ends.

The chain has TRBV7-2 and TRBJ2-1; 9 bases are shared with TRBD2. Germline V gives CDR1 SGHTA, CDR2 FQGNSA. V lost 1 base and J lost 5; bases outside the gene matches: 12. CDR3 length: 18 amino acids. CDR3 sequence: CASSLGSASGRLNNEQFF. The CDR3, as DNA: TGTGCCAGCAGCTTAGGTTCGGCAAGCGGGAGGTTGAACAATGAGCAGTTCTTC.

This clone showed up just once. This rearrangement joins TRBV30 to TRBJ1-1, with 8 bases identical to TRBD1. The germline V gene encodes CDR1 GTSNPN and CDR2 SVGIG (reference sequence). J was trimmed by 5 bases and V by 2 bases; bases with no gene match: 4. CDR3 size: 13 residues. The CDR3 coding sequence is TGTGCCTGGAGTTCCAGGGGGCTAACTGAAGCTTTCTTT. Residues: CAWSSRGLTEAFF.

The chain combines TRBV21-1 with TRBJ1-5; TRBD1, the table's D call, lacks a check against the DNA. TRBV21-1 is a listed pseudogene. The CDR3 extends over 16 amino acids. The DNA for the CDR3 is TGTGCCAGCAGCAGCCGGGACAGGGGGTTCAATCAGCCCCAGCATTTT. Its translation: CASSSRDRGFNQPQHF.

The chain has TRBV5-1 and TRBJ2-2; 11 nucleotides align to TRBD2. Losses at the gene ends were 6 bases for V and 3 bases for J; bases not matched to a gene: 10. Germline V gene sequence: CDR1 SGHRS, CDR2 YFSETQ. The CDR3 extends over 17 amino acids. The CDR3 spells CASTLTGTSGDTGELFF. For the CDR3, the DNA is TGCGCCAGCACCCTGACCGGGACTAGCGGAGACACCGGGGAGCTGTTTTTT. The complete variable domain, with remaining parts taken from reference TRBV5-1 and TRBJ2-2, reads KAGVTQTPRYLIKTRGQQVTLSCSPISGHRSVSWYQQTPGQGLQFLFEYFSETQRNKGNFPGRFSGRQFSNSRSEMNVSTLELGDSALYLCASTLTGTSGDTGELFFGEGSRLTVL.

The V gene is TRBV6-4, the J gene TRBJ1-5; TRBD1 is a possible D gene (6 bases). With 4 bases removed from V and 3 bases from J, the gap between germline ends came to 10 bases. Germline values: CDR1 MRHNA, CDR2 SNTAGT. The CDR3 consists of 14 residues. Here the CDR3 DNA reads TGTGCCAGCAGTGTAGACAGGACCAATCAGCCCCAGCATTTT. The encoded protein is CASSVDRTNQPQHF.

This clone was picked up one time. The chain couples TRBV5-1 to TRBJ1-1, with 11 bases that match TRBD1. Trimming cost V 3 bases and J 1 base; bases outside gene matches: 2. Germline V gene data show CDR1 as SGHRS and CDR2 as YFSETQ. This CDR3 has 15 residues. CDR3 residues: CASSSGQGANTEAFF. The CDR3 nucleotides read TGCGCCAGCAGCTCCGGACAGGGGGCGAACACTGAAGCTTTCTTT.

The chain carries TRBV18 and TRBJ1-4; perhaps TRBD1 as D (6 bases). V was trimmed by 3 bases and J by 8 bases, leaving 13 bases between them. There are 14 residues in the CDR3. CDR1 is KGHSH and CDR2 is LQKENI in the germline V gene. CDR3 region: CASSPGQGNEKLFF. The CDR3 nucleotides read TGTGCCAGCTCACCGGGGCAGGGGAACGAAAAACTGTTTTTT. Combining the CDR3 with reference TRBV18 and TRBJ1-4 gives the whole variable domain NAGVMQNPRHLVRRRGQEARLRCSPMKGHSHVYWYRQLPEEGLKFMVYLQKENIIDESGMPKERFSAEFPKEGPSILRIQQVVRGDSAAYFCASSPGQGNEKLFFGSGTQLSVL.

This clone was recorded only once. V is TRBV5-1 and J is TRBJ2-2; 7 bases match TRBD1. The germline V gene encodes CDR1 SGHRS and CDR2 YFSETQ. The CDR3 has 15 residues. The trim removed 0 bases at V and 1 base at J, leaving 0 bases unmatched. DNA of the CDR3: TGCGCCAGCAGCTTGGACAGGGGGAACACCGGGGAGCTGTTTTTT. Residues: CASSLDRGNTGELFF. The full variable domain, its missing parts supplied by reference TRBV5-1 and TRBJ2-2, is KAGVTQTPRYLIKTRGQQVTLSCSPISGHRSVSWYQQTPGQGLQFLFEYFSETQRNKGNFPGRFSGRQFSNSRSEMNVSTLELGDSALYLCASSLDRGNTGELFFGEGSRLTVL.

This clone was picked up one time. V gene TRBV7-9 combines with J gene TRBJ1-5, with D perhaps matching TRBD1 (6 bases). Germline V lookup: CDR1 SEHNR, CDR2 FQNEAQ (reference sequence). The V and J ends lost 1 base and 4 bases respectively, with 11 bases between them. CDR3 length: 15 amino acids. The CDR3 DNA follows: TGTGCCAGCAGCTTAGGGGTGGGGACAAATCAGCCCCAGCATTTT. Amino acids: CASSLGVGTNQPQHF.

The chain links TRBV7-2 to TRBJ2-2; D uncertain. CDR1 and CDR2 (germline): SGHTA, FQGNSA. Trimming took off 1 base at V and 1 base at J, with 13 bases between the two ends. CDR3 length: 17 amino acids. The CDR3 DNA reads TGTGCCAGCAGCTTAGTTGGCAGACTTGGGAACACCGGGGAGCTGTTTTTT. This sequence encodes CASSLVGRLGNTGELFF.

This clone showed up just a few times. In DNA, the CDR3 is TGTGCCAGCAGCCCCTCCTACGAGCAGTACTTC. Translating gives CASSPSYEQYF. The chain joins TRBV7-2 to TRBJ2-7; D gene ambiguous. V dropped 5 bases and J dropped 0 bases, with 2 bases sitting between them. Germline V gene lookup returns CDR1 SGHTA and CDR2 FQGNSA. The length of the CDR3 is 11 residues.

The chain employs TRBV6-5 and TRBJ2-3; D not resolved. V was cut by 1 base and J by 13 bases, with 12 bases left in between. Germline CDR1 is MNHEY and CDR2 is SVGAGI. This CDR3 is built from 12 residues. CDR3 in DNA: TGTGCCAGCAGTTACTATGGCGCCACGGAGTATTTT. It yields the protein CASSYYGATEYF.

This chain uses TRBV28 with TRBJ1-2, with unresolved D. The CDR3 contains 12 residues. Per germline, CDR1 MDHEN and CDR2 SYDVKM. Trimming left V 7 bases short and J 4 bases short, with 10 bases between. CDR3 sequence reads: CASNTRVYGYTF. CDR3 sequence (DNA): TGTGCCAGCAACACCCGAGTCTATGGCTACACCTTC.

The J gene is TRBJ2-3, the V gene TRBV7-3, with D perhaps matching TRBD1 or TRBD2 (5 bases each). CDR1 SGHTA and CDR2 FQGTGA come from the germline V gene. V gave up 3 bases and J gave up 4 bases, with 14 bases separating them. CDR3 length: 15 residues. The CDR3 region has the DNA TGTGCCAGCAGCTTGCTCAGGGCCGGGGCAGATACGCAGTATTTT. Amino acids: CASSLLRAGADTQYF.

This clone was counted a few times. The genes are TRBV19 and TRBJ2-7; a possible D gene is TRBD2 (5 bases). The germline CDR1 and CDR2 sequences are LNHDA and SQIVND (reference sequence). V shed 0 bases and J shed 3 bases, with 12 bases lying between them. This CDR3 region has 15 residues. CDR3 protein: CASSIDRGSGYEQYF. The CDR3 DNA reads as TGTGCCAGTAGTATAGATCGGGGTTCCGGCTACGAGCAGTACTTC.

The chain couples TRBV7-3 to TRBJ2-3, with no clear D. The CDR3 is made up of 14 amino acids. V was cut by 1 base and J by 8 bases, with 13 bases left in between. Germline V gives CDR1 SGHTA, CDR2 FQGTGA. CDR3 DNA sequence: TGTGCCAGCAGCTTAAATCAAGGGATCGGTACGCAGTATTTT. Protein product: CASSLNQGIGTQYF.

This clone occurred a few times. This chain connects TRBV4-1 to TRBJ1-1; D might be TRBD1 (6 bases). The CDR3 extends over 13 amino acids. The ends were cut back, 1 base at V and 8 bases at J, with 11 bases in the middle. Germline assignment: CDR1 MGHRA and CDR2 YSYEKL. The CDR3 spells CASSQGGGREAFF. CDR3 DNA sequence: TGCGCCAGCAGCCAAGGGGGGGGCCGGGAAGCTTTCTTT.

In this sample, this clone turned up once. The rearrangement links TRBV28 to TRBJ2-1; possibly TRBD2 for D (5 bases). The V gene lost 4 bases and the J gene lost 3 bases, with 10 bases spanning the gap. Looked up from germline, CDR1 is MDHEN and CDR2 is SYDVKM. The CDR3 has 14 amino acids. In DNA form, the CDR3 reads TGTGCCAGCAGTTCGCGGGTGGGCTACAATGAGCAGTTCTTC. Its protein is CASSSRVGYNEQFF.

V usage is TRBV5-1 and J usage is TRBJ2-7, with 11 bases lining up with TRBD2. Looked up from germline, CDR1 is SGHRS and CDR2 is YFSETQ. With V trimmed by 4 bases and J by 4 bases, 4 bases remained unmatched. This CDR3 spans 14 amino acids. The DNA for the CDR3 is TGCGCCAGCAGCCGAGGGACTAGCGGATACGAGCAGTACTTC. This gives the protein CASSRGTSGYEQYF.

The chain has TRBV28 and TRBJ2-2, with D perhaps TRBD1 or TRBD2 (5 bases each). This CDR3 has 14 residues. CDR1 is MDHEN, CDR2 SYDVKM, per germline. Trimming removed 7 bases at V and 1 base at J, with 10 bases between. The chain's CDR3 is CASNLGRNTGELFF. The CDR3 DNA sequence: TGTGCCAGCAACTTGGGACGGAACACCGGGGAGCTGTTTTTT.

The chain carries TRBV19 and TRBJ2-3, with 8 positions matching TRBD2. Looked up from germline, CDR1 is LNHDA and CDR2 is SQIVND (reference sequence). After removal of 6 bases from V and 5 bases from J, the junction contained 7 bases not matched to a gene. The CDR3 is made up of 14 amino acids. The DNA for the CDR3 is TGTGCCAGTAGGGGACTAGAGGATCTAGATACGCAGTATTTT. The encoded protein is CASRGLEDLDTQYF.

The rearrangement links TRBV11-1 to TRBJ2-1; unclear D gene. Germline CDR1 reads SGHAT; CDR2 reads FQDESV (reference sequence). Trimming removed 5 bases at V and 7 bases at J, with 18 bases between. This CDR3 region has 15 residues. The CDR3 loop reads CASSPGVTMVNEQFF. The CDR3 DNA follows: TGTGCCAGCAGCCCCGGTGTGACCATGGTAAATGAGCAGTTCTTC.